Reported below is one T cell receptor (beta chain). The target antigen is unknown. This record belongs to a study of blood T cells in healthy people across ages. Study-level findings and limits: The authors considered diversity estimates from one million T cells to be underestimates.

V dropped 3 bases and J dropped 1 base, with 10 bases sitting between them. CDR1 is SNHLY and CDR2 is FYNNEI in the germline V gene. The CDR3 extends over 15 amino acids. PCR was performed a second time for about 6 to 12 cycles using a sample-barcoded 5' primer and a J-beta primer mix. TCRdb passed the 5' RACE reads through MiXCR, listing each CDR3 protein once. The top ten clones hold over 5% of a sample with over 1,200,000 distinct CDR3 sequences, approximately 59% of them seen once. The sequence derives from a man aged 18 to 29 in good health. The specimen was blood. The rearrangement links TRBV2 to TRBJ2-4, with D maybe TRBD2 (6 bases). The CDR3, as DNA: TGTGCCAGCAGTGACGAAGGGACTGCCAAAAACATTCAGTACTTC. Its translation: CASSDEGTAKNIQYF. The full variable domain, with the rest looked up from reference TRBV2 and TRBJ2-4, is EPEVTQTPSHQVTQMGQEVILRCVPISNHLYFYWYRQILGQKVEFLVSFYNNEISEKSEIFDDQFSVERPDGSNFTLKIRSTKLEDSAMYFCASSDEGTAKNIQYFGAGTRLSVL.